The text below deals with one T cell receptor (beta chain). Its target is not known. Sample time point: week 5, during vaccination. Mutant IDH1 20-mer peptide, at 300 ug, made up each vaccine dose, with topical imiquimod. The data were obtained in a study of a mutant IDH1 vaccine in newly diagnosed glioma. Libraries were prepared by immunoSEQ multiplex PCR; TCRdb keeps only in-frame clonotypes and omits some of them. The sample shows around 52,000 clones, around 78% of them seen only once. This CDR3 spans 16 amino acids. The V end was cut by 3 bases, the J end by 0 bases, with 12 bases between. Germline CDR1 and CDR2: ENHRY and SYGVKD.

The source of this sequence is a woman in her forties with glioma. This chain joins TRBV10-3 and TRBJ1-3; maybe TRBD1 (6 bases). This material consisted of PBMCs, taken from a glioma patient whose treatment included an IDH1 peptide vaccine. CDR3 coding DNA: TGTGCCATCAGTGAATACAGGGAGGGCTCTGGAAACACCATATATTTT. Translated, it gives CAISEYREGSGNTIYF.